The source of this T cell receptor beta chain is a study of response to subunit inactivated influenza vaccine. The CDR3 extends over 17 amino acids. Trimming took 0 bases from V and 4 from J; bases not matched to a gene: 1. One entry per CDR3 protein, called by TCRdb with MiXCR from the RT-PCR reads. The table shows about 160,000 distinct CDR3 sequences, with 9.5% to 13% occurring only once. The sample in question was non-naive T cells sorted from PBMCs, obtained roughly 46 days after vaccination. This TCR was sampled from a man aged 50 or older who received an inactivated influenza vaccine. This chain uses TRBV12-3 or TRBV12-4 with TRBJ2-1, with 15 bases identical to TRBD2. The CDR3 is CASSLAGLAGGYNEQFF. CDR3 coding DNA: TGTGCCAGCAGTTTAGCGGGACTAGCGGGAGGTTACAATGAGCAGTTCTTC.